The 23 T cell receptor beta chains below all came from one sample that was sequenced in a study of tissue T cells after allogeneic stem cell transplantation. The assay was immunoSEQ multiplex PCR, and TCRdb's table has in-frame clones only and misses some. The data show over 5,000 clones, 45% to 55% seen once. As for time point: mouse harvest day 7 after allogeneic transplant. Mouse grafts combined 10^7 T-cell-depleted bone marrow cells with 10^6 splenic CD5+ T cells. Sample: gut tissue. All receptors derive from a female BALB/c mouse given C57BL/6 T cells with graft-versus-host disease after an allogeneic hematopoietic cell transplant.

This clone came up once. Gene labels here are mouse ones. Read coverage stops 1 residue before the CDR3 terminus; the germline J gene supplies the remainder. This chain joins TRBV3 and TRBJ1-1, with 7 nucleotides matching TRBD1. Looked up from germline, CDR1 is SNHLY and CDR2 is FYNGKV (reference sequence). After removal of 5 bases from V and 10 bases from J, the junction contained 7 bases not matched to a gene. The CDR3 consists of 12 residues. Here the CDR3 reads CASSPGQRAVFF. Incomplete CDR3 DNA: TGTGCCAGCAGCCCGGGACAGAGGGCAGTCTTC.

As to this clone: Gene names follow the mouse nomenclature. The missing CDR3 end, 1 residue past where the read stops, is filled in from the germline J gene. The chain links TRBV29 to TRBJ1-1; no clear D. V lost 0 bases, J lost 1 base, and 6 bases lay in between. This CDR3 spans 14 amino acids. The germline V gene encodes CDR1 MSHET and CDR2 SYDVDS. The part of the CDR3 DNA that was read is TGTGCTAGCAGTTTATCGCCAGGGAACACAGAAGTCTTC. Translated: CASSLSPGNTEVF. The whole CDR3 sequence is CASSLSPGNTEVFF.

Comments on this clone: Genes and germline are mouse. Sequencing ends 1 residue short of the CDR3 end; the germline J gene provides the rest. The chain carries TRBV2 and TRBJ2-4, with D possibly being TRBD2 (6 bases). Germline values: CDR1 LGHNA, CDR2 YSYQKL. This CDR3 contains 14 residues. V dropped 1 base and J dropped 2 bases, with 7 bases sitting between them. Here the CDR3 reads CASSQVGDQNTLYF. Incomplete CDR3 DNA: TGTGCCAGCAGCCAAGTGGGGGATCAAAACACCTTGTAC.

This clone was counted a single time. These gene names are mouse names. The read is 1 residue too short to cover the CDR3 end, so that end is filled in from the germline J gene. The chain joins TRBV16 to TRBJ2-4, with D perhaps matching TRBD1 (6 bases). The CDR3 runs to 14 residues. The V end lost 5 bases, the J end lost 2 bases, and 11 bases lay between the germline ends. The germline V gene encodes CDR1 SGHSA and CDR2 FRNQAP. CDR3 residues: CASSHGTNQNTLYF. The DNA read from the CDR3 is TGTGCAAGCAGCCACGGGACAAATCAAAACACCTTGTAC.

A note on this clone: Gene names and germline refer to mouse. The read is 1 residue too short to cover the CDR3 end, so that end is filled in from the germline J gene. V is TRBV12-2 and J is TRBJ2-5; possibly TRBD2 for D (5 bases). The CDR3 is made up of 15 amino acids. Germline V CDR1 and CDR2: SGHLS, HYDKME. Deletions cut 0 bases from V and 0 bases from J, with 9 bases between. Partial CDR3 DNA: TGTGCCAGCTCTCTCGGGCTGGGTAACCAAGACACCCAGTAC. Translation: CASSLGLGNQDTQY. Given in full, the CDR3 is CASSLGLGNQDTQYF.

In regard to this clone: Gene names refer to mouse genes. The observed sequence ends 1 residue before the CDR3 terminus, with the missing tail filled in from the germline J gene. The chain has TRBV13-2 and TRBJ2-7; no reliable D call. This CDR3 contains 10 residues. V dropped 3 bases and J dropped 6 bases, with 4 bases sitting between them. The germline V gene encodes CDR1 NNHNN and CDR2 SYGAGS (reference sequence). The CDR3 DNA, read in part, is TGTGCCAGCGGTGGGTTTGAACAGTAC. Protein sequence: CASGGFEQY. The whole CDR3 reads CASGGFEQYF.

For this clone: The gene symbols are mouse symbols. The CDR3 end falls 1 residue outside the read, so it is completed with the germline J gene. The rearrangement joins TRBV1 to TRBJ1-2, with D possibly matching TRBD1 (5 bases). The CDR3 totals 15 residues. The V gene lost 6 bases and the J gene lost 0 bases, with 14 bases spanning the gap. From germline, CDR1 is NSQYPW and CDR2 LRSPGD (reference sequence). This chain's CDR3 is CTCRPQGPANSDYTF. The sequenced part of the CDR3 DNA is TGCACCTGCAGACCCCAGGGCCCCGCAAACTCCGACTACACC.

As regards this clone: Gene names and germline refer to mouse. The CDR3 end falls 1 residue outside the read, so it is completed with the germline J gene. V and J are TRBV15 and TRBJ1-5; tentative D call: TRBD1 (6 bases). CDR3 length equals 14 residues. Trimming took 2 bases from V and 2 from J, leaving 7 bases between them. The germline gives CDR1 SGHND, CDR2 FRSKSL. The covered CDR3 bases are TGTGCCAGCAGTTTACCAGGGGACAACCAGGCTCCGCTT. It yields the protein CASSLPGDNQAPL. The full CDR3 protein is CASSLPGDNQAPLF.

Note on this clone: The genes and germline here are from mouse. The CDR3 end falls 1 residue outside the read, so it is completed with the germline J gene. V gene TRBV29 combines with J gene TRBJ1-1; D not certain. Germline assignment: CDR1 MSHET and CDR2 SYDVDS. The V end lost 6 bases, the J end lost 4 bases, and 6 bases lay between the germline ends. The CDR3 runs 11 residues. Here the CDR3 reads CASRTSTEVFF. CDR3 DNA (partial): TGTGCTAGCAGGACATCCACAGAAGTCTTC.

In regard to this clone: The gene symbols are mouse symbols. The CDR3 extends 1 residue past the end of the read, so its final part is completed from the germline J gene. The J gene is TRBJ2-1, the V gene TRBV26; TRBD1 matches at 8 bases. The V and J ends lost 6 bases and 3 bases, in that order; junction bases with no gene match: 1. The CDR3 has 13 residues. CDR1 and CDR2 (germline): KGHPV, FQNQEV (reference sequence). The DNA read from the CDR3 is TGTGCCAGCAGGACAGGGGTCTATGCTGAGCAGTTC. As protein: CASRTGVYAEQF. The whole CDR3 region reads CASRTGVYAEQFF.

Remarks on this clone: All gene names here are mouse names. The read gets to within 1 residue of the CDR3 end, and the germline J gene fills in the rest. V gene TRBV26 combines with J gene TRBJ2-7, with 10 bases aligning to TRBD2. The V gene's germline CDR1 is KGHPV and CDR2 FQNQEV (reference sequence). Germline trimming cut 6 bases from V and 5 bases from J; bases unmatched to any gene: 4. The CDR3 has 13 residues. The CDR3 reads CASRLGGQHEQYF. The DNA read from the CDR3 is TGTGCCAGCAGGCTGGGGGGGCAGCATGAACAGTAC. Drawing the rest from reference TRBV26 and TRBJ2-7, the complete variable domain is NSKVIQTPRYLVKGQGQKAKMRCIPEKGHPVVFWYQQNKNNEFKFLINFQNQEVLQQIDMTEKRFSAECPSNSPCSLEIQSSEAGDSALYLCASRLGGQHEQYFGPGTRLTVL.

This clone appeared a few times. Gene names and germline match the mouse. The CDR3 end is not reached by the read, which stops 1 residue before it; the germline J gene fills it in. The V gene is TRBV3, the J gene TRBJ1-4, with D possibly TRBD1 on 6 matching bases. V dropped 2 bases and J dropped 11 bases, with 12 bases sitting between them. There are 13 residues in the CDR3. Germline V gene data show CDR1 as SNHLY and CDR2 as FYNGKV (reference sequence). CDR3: CASSLRQAERLFF. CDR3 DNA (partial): TGTGCCAGCAGCTTAAGACAGGCAGAGAGATTATTT.

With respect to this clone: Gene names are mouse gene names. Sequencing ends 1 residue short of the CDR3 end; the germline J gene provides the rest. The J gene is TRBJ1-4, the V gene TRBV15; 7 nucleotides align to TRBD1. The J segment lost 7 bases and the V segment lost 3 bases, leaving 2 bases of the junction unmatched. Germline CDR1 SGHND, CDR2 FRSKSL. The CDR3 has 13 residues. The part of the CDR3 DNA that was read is TGTGCCAGCAGTTTGGGGACAGCCGAAAGATTATTT. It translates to CASSLGTAERLF. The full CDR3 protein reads CASSLGTAERLFF.

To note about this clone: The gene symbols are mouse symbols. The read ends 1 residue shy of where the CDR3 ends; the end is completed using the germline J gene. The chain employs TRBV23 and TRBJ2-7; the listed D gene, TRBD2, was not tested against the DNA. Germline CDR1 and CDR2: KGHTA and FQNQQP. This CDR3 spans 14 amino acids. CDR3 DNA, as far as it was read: TGCTCCAGCAGTCAGCCGGGACTGGGGGTTGAACAGTAC. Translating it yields CSSSQPGLGVEQY. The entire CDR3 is CSSSQPGLGVEQYF.

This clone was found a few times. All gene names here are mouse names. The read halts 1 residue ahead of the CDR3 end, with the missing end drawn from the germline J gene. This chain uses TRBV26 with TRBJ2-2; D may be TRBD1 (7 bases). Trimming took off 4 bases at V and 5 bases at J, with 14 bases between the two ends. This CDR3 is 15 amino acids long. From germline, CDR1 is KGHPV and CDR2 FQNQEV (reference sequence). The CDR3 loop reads CASSQGAGSTGQLYF. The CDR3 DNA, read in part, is TGTGCCAGCAGTCAGGGGGCGGGTTCGACCGGGCAGCTCTAC. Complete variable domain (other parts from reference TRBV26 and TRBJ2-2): NSKVIQTPRYLVKGQGQKAKMRCIPEKGHPVVFWYQQNKNNEFKFLINFQNQEVLQQIDMTEKRFSAECPSNSPCSLEIQSSEAGDSALYLCASSQGAGSTGQLYFGEGSKLTVL.

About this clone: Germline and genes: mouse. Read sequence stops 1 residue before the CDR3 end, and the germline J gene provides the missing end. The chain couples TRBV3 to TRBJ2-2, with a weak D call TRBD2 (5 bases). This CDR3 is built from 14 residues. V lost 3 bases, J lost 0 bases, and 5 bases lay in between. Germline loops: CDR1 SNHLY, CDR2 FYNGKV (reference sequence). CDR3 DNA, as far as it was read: TGTGCCAGCAGCTTTGGGGCAAACACCGGGCAGCTCTAC. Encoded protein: CASSFGANTGQLY. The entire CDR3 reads CASSFGANTGQLYF.

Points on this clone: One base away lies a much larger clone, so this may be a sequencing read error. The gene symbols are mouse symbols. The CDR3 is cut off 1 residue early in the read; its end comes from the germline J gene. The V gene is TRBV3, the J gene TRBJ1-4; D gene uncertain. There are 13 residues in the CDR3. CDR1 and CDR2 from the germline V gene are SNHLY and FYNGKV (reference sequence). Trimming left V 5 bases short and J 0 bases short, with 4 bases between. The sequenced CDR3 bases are TGTGCCAGCAGCCAAATTTCCAACGAAAGATTATTT. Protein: CASSQISNERLF. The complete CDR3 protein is CASSQISNERLFF.

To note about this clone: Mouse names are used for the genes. CDR3 in amino acids: CASSLGLANTGQLYF. CDR3 DNA, as far as it was read: TGTGCCAGCTCCCTGGGACTGGCAAACACCGGGCAGCTCTAC. The chain combines TRBV12-1 with TRBJ2-2; 8 bases are a match to TRBD2. Sequencing ends 1 residue short of the CDR3 end; the germline J gene provides the rest. CDR1 is SGHSN, CDR2 HYEKVE, per germline. The CDR3 is made up of 15 amino acids. The junction had 3 bases not matched to a gene; V was cut back by 4 bases and J by 0 bases.

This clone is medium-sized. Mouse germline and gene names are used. Incomplete CDR3 DNA: TGTGCCAGCAGTTCTGGAAATACGCTCTAT. This gives the protein CASSSGNTLY. The whole CDR3 sequence is CASSSGNTLYF. The chain uses TRBV26 and TRBJ1-3; D gene ambiguous. The read halts 1 residue ahead of the CDR3 end, with the missing end drawn from the germline J gene. CDR1 and CDR2 from the germline V gene are KGHPV and FQNQEV (reference sequence). This CDR3 has 11 amino acids. V lost 5 bases, J lost 1 base, and 0 bases lay in between. Drawing the rest from reference TRBV26 and TRBJ1-3, the complete variable domain is NSKVIQTPRYLVKGQGQKAKMRCIPEKGHPVVFWYQQNKNNEFKFLINFQNQEVLQQIDMTEKRFSAECPSNSPCSLEIQSSEAGDSALYLCASSSGNTLYFGEGSRLIVV.

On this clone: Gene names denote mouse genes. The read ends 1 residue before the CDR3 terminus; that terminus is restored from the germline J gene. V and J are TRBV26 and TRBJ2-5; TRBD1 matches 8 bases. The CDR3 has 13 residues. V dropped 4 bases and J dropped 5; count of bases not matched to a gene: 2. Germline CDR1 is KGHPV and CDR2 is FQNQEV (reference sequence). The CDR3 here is CASSRTGPDTQYF. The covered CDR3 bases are TGTGCCAGCAGTCGGACAGGGCCAGACACCCAGTAC. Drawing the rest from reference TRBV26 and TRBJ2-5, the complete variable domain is NSKVIQTPRYLVKGQGQKAKMRCIPEKGHPVVFWYQQNKNNEFKFLINFQNQEVLQQIDMTEKRFSAECPSNSPCSLEIQSSEAGDSALYLCASSRTGPDTQYFGPGTRLLVL.

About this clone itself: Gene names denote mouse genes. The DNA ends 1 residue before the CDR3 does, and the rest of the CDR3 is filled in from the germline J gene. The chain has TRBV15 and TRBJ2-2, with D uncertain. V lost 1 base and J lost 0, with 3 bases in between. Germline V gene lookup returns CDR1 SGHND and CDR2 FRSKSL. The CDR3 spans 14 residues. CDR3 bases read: TGTGCCAGCAGTTTAGATTCAAACACCGGGCAGCTCTAC. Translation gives CASSLDSNTGQLY. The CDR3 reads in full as CASSLDSNTGQLYF. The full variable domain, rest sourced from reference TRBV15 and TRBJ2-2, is DAGVTQTPRHEVAEKGQTIILKCEPVSGHNDLFWYRQTKIQGLELLSYFRSKSLMEDGGAFKDRFKAEMLNSSFSTLKIQPTEPKDSAVYLCASSLDSNTGQLYFGEGSKLTVL.

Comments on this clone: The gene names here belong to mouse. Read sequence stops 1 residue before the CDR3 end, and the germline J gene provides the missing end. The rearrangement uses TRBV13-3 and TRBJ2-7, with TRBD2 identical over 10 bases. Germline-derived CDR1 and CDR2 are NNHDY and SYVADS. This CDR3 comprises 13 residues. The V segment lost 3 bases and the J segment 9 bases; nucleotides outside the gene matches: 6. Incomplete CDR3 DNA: TGTGCCAGCAGTGCTGGGGGGGCGGTAGGACAGTAC. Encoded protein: CASSAGGAVGQY. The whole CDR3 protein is CASSAGGAVGQYF.

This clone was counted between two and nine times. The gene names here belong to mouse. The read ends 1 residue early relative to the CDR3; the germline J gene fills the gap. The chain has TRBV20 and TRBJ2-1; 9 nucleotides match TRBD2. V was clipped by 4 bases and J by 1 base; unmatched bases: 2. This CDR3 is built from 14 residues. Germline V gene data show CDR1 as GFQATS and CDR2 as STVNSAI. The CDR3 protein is CGANWGANYAEQFF. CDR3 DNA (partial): TGTGGTGCTAACTGGGGGGCGAACTATGCTGAGCAGTTC.